A selection of T cell receptor beta chains follows, all from one sample in a study of CD8 T cells in Susac syndrome. Via MiXCR, TCRdb re-called the immunoSEQ multiplex PCR reads, giving one row per CDR3 protein. The sample includes around 110,000 distinct CDR3 sequences, roughly 94% of them seen just once. Sequenced material: CD8+ T cells from PBMCs. The receptors were sampled from a human donor with Susac syndrome. Each CDR3 is given with its conserved first and last residue.

TRBJ2-3,TRBV3-1,CASGESTDTQYF
TRBJ2-5,TRBV14,CASSQGRGQETQYF
TRBJ1-1,TRBV19,CASSRRTDTGNTEAFF
TRBJ1-2,TRBV7-2,CASSLESRGPTGYTF
TRBJ2-1,TRBV25-1,CASSGRDNPYNEQFF
TRBJ2-3,TRBV20-1,CSARERFGSRPGDTQYF
TRBJ1-2,TRBV29-1,CSVMFSSLNYGYTF
TRBJ1-1,TRBV5-1,CASSFGSRTEAFF
TRBJ2-7,TRBV27,CASSPGTNYEQYF
TRBJ1-2,TRBV4-2,CASSPSGDDYGYTF
TRBJ2-7,TRBV3-1,CASSQDTSGGALYEQYF
TRBJ2-1,TRBV5-4,CASTNTGTQNNEQFF
TRBJ2-7,TRBV29-1,CSVDSLAGGRYEQYF
TRBJ2-7,TRBV5-6,CASSLRGRSYEQYF
TRBJ1-1,TRBV6-4,CASSPEGLGTNTEAFF
TRBJ2-3,TRBV6-2/TRBV6-3,CAVAGIASTDTQYF
TRBJ2-1,TRBV14,CASSQAGAGNEQFF
TRBJ2-7,TRBV29-1,CSVEEGLGRDTHEQYF
TRBJ2-7,TRBV3-1,CASSQTGTAPSSYEQYF
TRBJ2-5,TRBV12-3/TRBV12-4,CASSPTSGGGETQYF
TRBJ2-7,TRBV7-9,CASSSWTGEGYYEQYF
TRBJ1-5,TRBV7-9,CASSFDRDGNQPQHF
TRBJ2-3,TRBV6-2/TRBV6-3,CASSYSRKERGARDTQYF
TRBJ2-6,TRBV9,CASSGGTLERRGANVLTF
TRBJ2-3,TRBV2,CASSEGKDSTDTQYF
TRBJ1-1,TRBV27,CASSLMLNTEAFF
TRBJ1-2,TRBV4-1,CASSRTGDGYTF
TRBJ1-5,TRBV7-9,CASSSATGGPNQPQHF
TRBJ2-3,TRBV1,CTSSPPLGGDTDTQYF
TRBJ2-1,TRBV19,CASTPGYNEQFF
TRBJ2-6,TRBV9,CASSASEGANVLTF
TRBJ1-5,TRBV6-6,CASSYRTFQPQHF
TRBJ2-1,TRBV5-1,CASSLVGRSSYNEQFF
TRBJ2-3,TRBV27,CASSPEGGTDTQYF
TRBJ2-3,TRBV9,CASSAYGGGVPDTQYF